A single sample is the source of the 18 T cell receptor beta chains below, sequenced in a study of cytomegalovirus exposure and HLA in healthy donors. PCR involved 60 Vbeta and 13 Jbeta primers. Measured with immunoSEQ multiplex PCR; TCRdb has only the in-frame clones, and not every one. The table lists fewer than 250,000 clones, 75% to 80% of them singletons, with around 1.9% in the top ten. Sample: PBMCs. The receptors stem from a male donor in good health and CMV-seronegative.

This clone was observed a handful of times. CDR3 nucleotides: TGCAGCGTTGAAGCCAGGGGCGGCTACGAGCAGTACTTC. This translates into CSVEARGGYEQYF. The rearrangement joins TRBV29-1 to TRBJ2-5, with a weak D call TRBD1 (6 bases). The DNA matches TRBJ2-7 better at its end, which makes the J call doubtful. Germline assignment: CDR1 SQVTM and CDR2 ANQGSEA. This CDR3 has 13 residues.

The CDR3 here is CASSVWLAGEVGNNEQFF. For the CDR3, the DNA is TGTGCCAGCAGCGTATGGCTAGCGGGAGAGGTGGGCAATAATGAGCAGTTCTTC. V usage is TRBV9 and J usage is TRBJ2-1; TRBD2 matches 10 bases. The CDR3 length is 18 residues. Germline V gene lookup returns CDR1 SGDLS and CDR2 YYNGEE. The trim removed 1 base at V and 7 bases at J, leaving 14 bases unmatched.

This clone was seen only a few times. The chain is built from TRBV6-5 and TRBJ2-4, with 9 nucleotides matching TRBD2. J was trimmed by 7 bases and V by 2 bases; bases with no gene match: 9. The CDR3 is made up of 16 amino acids. CDR1 MNHEY and CDR2 SVGAGI come from the germline V gene. The DNA of the CDR3 is TGTGCCAGCAGTTACCGGCGGGAGGGCCTTAGGAACATTCAGTACTTC. Its protein is CASSYRREGLRNIQYF.

V and J are TRBV10-3 and TRBJ2-6; D not resolved. The germline V gene has CDR1 ENHRY and CDR2 SYGVKD. V was shortened by 4 bases and J by 5 bases, with 15 bases between the two germline ends. The CDR3 covers 16 residues. This chain's CDR3 is CAISVILPDRANVLTF. In nucleotides, the CDR3 is TGTGCCATCAGTGTCATACTACCAGATAGGGCCAACGTCCTGACTTTC.

The chain uses TRBV29-1 and TRBJ2-3; D is perhaps TRBD2 (6 bases). The CDR3 spans 14 residues. The V and J ends lost 6 bases and 3 bases respectively, with 16 bases between them. The germline V gene encodes CDR1 SQVTM and CDR2 ANQGSEA. CDR3 in amino acids: CSVNSGAGTDTQYF. The CDR3, as DNA: TGCAGCGTGAATAGCGGTGCCGGAACAGATACGCAGTATTTT.

The chain combines TRBV18 with TRBJ2-2; 7 bases line up with TRBD1. CDR3 length equals 14 residues. The trim removed 6 bases at V and 4 bases at J, leaving 5 bases unmatched. Germline CDR1 reads KGHSH; CDR2 reads LQKENI. CDR3 sequence reads: CASSSGTATGELFF. DNA of the CDR3: TGTGCCAGCTCTTCGGGGACAGCCACCGGGGAGCTGTTTTTT.

The chain recombines TRBV9 with TRBJ2-2; possibly TRBD1 for D (5 bases). V lost 1 base to trimming and J lost 6 bases, with 13 bases between them. Per the germline V gene, CDR1 is SGDLS and CDR2 is YYNGEE. CDR3 length: 15 amino acids. The CDR3 nucleotides are TGTGCCAGCAGCGTATCTCCCGGACACGCCGGGGAGCTGTTTTTT. As protein: CASSVSPGHAGELFF.

The CDR3 DNA reads as TGTGCCAGCTCACCGATCGCGGGTGAAAAACTGTTTTTT. Translation: CASSPIAGEKLFF. The V and J genes are TRBV18 and TRBJ1-4; D unresolved. The CDR3 runs to 13 residues. In germline, CDR1 is KGHSH, CDR2 LQKENI. Trimming removed 3 bases from V and 7 bases from J, with 9 bases in between. Filled out from reference TRBV18 and TRBJ1-4, the complete variable domain reads NAGVMQNPRHLVRRRGQEARLRCSPMKGHSHVYWYRQLPEEGLKFMVYLQKENIIDESGMPKERFSAEFPKEGPSILRIQQVVRGDSAAYFCASSPIAGEKLFFGSGTQLSVL.

The chain uses TRBV6-1 and TRBJ2-7, with 11 bases identical to TRBD2. Germline V gene data show CDR1 as MNHNS and CDR2 as SASEGT. The CDR3 has 16 residues. V gave up 4 bases and J gave up 3 bases; unmatched junction bases: 8. In DNA, the CDR3 is TGTGCCAGCAGTGGTGCTAGCGGGGGGACGCTCTACGAGCAGTACTTC. Translated: CASSGASGGTLYEQYF.

The genes are TRBV5-1 and TRBJ1-6; D gene uncertain. The CDR3 has 13 residues. Germline CDR1 is SGHRS and CDR2 is YFSETQ. Trimming removed 0 bases from V and 8 bases from J, with 6 bases in between. CDR3 residues: CASSLDQDSPLHF. CDR3 coding DNA: TGCGCCAGCAGCTTGGATCAGGATTCACCCCTCCACTTT.

The chain combines TRBV10-1 with TRBJ2-7; a weak D match, TRBD2 (6 bases). This CDR3 contains 14 residues. The germline V gene has CDR1 WNHNN and CDR2 SYGVQD (reference sequence). The V end lost 7 bases, the J end lost 7 bases, and 20 bases lay between the germline ends. CDR3 coding DNA: TGCGCCAGCATGGGGGTACAATACGGGGGAGAGCAGTACTTC. Protein sequence: CASMGVQYGGEQYF.

This clone has just a few counts. The rearrangement joins TRBV5-5 to TRBJ2-7; 8 bases map to TRBD1. CDR1 and CDR2 from the germline V gene are SGHKS and YYEKEE (reference sequence). J was trimmed by 5 bases and V by 4 bases; bases with no gene match: 14. The CDR3 covers 16 residues. This CDR3 reads CASSRMIAGGVNEQYF. CDR3 nucleotide sequence: TGTGCCAGCAGCCGGATGATAGCAGGGGGCGTCAACGAGCAGTACTTC.

This clone was picked up one time. The V call is TRBV6-1, the J call TRBJ2-3; tentatively, D is TRBD1 (5 bases). Germline V CDR1 and CDR2: MNHNS, SASEGT. The CDR3 covers 18 residues. Trimming stripped 0 bases from V and 0 bases from J, with 16 bases between. CDR3 nucleotide sequence: TGTGCCAGCAGTGAAGCGCTGGGGCAGGCCGTCAGCACAGATACGCAGTATTTT. Translated, it gives CASSEALGQAVSTDTQYF.

The chain is built from TRBV7-2 and TRBJ2-5; 8 nucleotides match TRBD2. Germline CDR1 and CDR2: SGHTA and FQGNSA. The CDR3 has 16 amino acids. V lost 2 bases, J lost 5 bases, and 10 bases stayed unmatched. Here the CDR3 reads CASSLKWRAGAETQYF. The CDR3 DNA sequence: TGTGCCAGCAGCTTAAAGTGGAGAGCGGGAGCCGAGACCCAGTACTTC.

V usage is TRBV7-8 and J usage is TRBJ2-7; no firm D call. The V and J ends lost 1 base and 5 bases respectively, with 9 bases between them. Germline loops: CDR1 SGHVS, CDR2 FQNEAQ. This CDR3 is 13 amino acids long. The CDR3 spells CASSLETINEQYF. The CDR3 DNA reads as TGTGCCAGCAGCTTAGAAACAATAAACGAGCAGTACTTC.

The rearrangement joins TRBV6-5 to TRBJ1-2; 9 bases match TRBD1. The CDR3 has 13 amino acids. Germline assignment: CDR1 MNHEY and CDR2 SVGAGI. With V trimmed by 3 bases and J by 7 bases, 3 bases remained unmatched. The CDR3 here is CASSYLTGGGYTF. In DNA, the CDR3 is TGTGCCAGCAGTTATCTGACAGGGGGTGGCTACACCTTC.

The V gene is TRBV28, the J gene TRBJ1-6; 9 nucleotides agree with TRBD1. This CDR3 region has 16 residues. The V segment lost 5 bases and the J segment 4 bases; nucleotides outside the gene matches: 6. Germline V gene lookup returns CDR1 MDHEN and CDR2 SYDVKM. The CDR3 spells CASSAPGTGYNSPLHF. In nucleotides, the CDR3 is TGTGCCAGCAGTGCCCCGGGGACAGGGTATAATTCACCCCTCCACTTT.

The chain carries TRBV28 and TRBJ1-2, with TRBD1 identical over 7 bases. V shed 6 bases, J shed 2 bases, and the junction held 15 bases outside the gene matches. CDR1 and CDR2 from the germline V gene are MDHEN and SYDVKM. This CDR3 region has 17 residues. CDR3 protein: CASRPTFDRVNNYGYTF. The CDR3 bases are TGTGCCAGCAGACCGACCTTTGACAGGGTGAACAACTATGGCTACACCTTC.